This is a list of T cell receptor beta chains from one sample in a study of neurological immune-mediated disorders. Using its own MiXCR run on the 5' RACE reads, TCRdb lists one record per CDR3 protein. The sample shows more than 15,000 distinct CDR3 sequences, more than 2% of them seen only once. Sequenced sample: PBMCs. The receptors were sampled from a woman aged 18-30 years with multiple sclerosis. The conserved cysteine and the conserved F or W are not part of the CDR3 here. D genes are given only for firm matches.

>.|TRBV10-3
AIRDWRNEQF
>.|TRBV20-1
SARDRRSGRDNEQF
>.|TRBV20-1
SASFRMETQY
>.|TRBV12-3/TRBV12-4
ASSSLEVSYNEQF
>.|TRBV6-6
ASRLTASTDTQY
>.|TRBV7-2
ASSTDYNEQF
>.|TRBV5-1
ASSPAQVTEAF
>.|TRBV5-1
ASSPGTFSYEQY
>.|TRBV5-1
ASSLAQGSGNTIY
>.|TRBV11-2
ASSSHRTDALGNTIY
>TRBD1|TRBV20-1
SASRGQGDSPLH
>.|TRBV5-1
ASSPDGDPSYEQY
>.|TRBV19
ASRTGNTEAF
>.|TRBV5-6
ASSPRQITEAF
>TRBD1|TRBV10-3
AISDPGQNGDEAF
>.|TRBV10-3
AIRGVGDDSPLH
>.|TRBV5-1
ASSLTLYNEQF
>.|TRBV20-1
SARDYQGYYGYT
>.|TRBV4-1
ASSLNGGELF
>.|TRBV7-6
ASSLRIDGKANEKLF
>TRBD1|TRBV5-1
ASSLPGQGLSGNTIY
>.|TRBV15
ATSRVPHNEQF